This record covers a single TCR beta chain. These data belong to a study of blood T cells in healthy people across ages. The length of the CDR3 is 15 residues. The ends lost 8 bases at V and 10 bases at J; junction bases unmatched: 19. From germline, CDR1 is SQVTM and CDR2 ANQGSEA. A sample-barcoded 5' primer and a J-beta primer mix were used in a second PCR of roughly 7 to 12 cycles. A template-switch adaptor containing 12 random nucleotides labeled each cDNA molecule. MiXCR, applied by TCRdb to the 5' RACE reads, yields one record per CDR3 protein. The sample lists 750,000 to 1,000,000 distinct CDR3 sequences; 25% to 30% were seen once. Each donor was a healthy Caucasian individual from Russia, aged roughly 6 to 95. These data were likewise used in another study, on T cells of mothers and their children.

Input material: blood. The TCR sequence derives from a middle-aged woman in good health. The J gene is TRBJ2-1, the V gene TRBV29-1; 8 bases align to TRBD1. This chain's CDR3 is CSFLSGAGGLKEQFF. The CDR3 DNA is TGCAGCTTCCTCTCCGGGGCAGGGGGCTTAAAGGAGCAGTTCTTC.